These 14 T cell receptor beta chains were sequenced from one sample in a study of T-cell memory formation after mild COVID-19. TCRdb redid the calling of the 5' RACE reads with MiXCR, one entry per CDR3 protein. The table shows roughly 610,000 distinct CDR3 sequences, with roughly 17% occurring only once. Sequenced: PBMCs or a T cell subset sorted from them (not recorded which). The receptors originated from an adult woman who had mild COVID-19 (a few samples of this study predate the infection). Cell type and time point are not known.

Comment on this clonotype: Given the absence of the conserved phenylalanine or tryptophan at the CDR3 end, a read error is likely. CDR3 sequence reads: CSARDLRVNTEAFI. Written as DNA, the CDR3 is TGCAGTGCTAGAGATTTGAGGGTTAACACTGAAGCTTTCATT. This chain uses TRBV20-1 with TRBJ1-1, with D hard to call. The germline CDR1 and CDR2 sequences are DFQATT and SNEGSKA (reference sequence). The CDR3 is 14 amino acids. V was clipped by 0 bases and J by 2 bases, with 10 bases between them.

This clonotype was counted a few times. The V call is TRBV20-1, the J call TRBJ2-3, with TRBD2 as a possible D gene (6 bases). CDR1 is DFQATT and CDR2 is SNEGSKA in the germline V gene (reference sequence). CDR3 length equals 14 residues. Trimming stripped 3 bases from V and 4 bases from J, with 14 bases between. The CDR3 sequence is CSARGGGAPDTQYF. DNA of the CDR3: TGCAGTGCTAGGGGGGGAGGCGCCCCAGATACGCAGTATTTT.

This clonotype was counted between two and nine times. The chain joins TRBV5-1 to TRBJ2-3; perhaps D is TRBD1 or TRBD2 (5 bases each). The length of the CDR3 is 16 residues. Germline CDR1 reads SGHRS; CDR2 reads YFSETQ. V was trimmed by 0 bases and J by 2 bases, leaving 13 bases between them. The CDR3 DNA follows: TGCGCCAGCAGCTTGGGAGGGGTGCGACACACAGATACGCAGTATTTT. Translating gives CASSLGGVRHTDTQYF.

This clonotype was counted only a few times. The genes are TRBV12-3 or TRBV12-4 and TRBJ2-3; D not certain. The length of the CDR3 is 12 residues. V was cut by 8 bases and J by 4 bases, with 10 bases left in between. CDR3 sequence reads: CASGPMADTQYF. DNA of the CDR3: TGTGCCAGCGGTCCCATGGCAGATACGCAGTATTTT.

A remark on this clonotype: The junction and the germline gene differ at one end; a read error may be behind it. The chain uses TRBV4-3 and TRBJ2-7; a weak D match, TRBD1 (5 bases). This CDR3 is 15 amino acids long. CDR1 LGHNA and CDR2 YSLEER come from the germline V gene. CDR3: CAISHSQGPYYEQYF. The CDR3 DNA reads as TGCGCCATCAGCCATTCCCAGGGTCCCTACTACGAGCAGTACTTC.

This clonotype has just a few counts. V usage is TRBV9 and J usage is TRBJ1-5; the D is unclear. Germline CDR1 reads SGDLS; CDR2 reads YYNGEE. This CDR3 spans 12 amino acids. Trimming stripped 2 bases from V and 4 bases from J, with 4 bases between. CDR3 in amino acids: CASSVGNQPQHF. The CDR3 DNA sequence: TGTGCCAGCAGCGTGGGGAATCAGCCCCAGCATTTT.

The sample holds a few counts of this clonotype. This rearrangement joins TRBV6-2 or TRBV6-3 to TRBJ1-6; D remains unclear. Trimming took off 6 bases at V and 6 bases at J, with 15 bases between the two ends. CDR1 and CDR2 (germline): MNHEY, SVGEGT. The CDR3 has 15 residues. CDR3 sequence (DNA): TGTGCCAGCAGCCGCCGTCCCGGCGGTAATTCACCCCTCCACTTT. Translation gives CASSRRPGGNSPLHF.

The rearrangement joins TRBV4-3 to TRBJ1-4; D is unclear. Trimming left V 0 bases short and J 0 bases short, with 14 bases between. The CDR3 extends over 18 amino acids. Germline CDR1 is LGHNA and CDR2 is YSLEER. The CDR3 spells CASSQDARAAATNEKLFF. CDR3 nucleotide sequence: TGCGCCAGCAGCCAAGATGCGAGAGCGGCTGCAACTAATGAAAAACTGTTTTTT.

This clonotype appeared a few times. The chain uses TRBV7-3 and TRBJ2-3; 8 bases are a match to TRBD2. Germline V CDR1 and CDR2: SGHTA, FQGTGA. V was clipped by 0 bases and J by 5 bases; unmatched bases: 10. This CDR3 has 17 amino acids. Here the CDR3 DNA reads TGTGCCAGCAGCTTAACGGCGGGGCGGGAGGCCCAAGATACGCAGTATTTT. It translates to CASSLTAGREAQDTQYF.

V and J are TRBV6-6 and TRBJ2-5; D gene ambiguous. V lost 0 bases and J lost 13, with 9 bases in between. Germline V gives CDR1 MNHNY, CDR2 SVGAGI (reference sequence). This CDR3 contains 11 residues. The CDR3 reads CASSYSTWLYF. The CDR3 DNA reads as TGTGCCAGCAGTTACTCAACTTGGCTGTACTTC.

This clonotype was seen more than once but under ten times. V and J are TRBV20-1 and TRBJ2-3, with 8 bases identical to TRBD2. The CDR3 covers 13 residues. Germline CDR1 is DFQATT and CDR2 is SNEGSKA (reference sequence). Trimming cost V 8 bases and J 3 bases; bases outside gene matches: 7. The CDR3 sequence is CSFRGGRTDTQYF. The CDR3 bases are TGCAGTTTCCGGGGGGGCCGGACAGATACGCAGTATTTT.

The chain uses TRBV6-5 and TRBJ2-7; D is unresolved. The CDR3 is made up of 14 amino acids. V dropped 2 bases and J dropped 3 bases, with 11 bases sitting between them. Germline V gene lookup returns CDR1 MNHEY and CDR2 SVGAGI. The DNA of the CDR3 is TGTGCCAGCAGTTACGAGGAGTGGGGCTACGAGCAGTACTTC. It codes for CASSYEEWGYEQYF.

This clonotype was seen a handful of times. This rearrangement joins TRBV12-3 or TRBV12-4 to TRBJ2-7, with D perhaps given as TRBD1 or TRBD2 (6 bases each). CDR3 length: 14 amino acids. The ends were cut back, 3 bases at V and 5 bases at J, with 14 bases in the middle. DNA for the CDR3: TGTGCCAGCAGTTTGGGGGGCGATGGCCACGAGCAGTACTTC. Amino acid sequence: CASSLGGDGHEQYF.

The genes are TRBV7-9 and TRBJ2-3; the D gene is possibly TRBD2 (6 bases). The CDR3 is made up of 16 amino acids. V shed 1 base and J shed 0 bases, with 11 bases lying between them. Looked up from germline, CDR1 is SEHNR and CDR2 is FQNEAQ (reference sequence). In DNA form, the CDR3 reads TGTGCCAGCAGCTTAGTTGCGGGACCAAGCACAGATACGCAGTATTTT. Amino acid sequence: CASSLVAGPSTDTQYF. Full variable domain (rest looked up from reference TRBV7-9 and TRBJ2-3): DTGVSQNPRHKITKRGQNVTFRCDPISEHNRLYWYRQTLGQGPEFLTYFQNEAQLEKSRLLSDRFSAERPKGSFSTLEIQRTEQGDSAMYLCASSLVAGPSTDTQYFGPGTRLTVL.